These 17 T cell receptor beta chains share one sample of origin, sequenced in a study of cytomegalovirus exposure and HLA in healthy donors. Primers included in the PCR were 60 Vbeta and 13 Jbeta primers. Repertoires were generated with immunoSEQ multiplex PCR, while TCRdb's copy carries only in-frame clones and drops some. The repertoire holds about 67,000 clones, with about two thirds as singletons. Source material: PBMCs. The origin of the receptors is a young woman in good health and CMV-seronegative.

The J gene is TRBJ2-2, the V gene TRBV15; D unclear. The CDR3 loop spans 13 amino acids. Per germline, CDR1 LNHNV and CDR2 YYDKDF (reference sequence). V lost 0 bases and J 4 bases, leaving 3 bases between the germline ends. The CDR3, as DNA: TGTGCCACCAGCAGAGACCTCACCGGGGAGCTGTTTTTT. Amino acid sequence: CATSRDLTGELFF.

V is TRBV2 and J is TRBJ2-3, with 9 bases matching TRBD2. V lost 2 bases and J lost 6; bases outside the gene matches: 6. This CDR3 is built from 15 residues. CDR1 and CDR2 (germline): SNHLY, FYNNEI. The CDR3 loop reads CASSELASGGDTQYF. In DNA form, the CDR3 reads TGTGCCAGCAGTGAATTAGCAAGCGGGGGGGATACGCAGTATTTT.

The chain employs TRBV7-9 and TRBJ1-4; the match to TRBD1 covers 10 bases. CDR1 and CDR2 (germline): SEHNR, FQNEAQ (reference sequence). V trimming: 5 bases; J trimming: 8 bases; junction bases outside the gene matches: 5. There are 14 residues in the CDR3. The CDR3 nucleotides are TGTGCCAGCAGCCCTGGGACAGGGGAGGAAAAACTGTTTTTT. Amino acid sequence: CASSPGTGEEKLFF.

Only a few counts were recorded for this clone. The J gene is TRBJ2-5, the V gene TRBV29-1, with D possibly matching TRBD1 (6 bases). The CDR3 covers 14 residues. V lost 4 bases and J lost 5, with 17 bases in between. CDR1 SQVTM and CDR2 ANQGSEA come from the germline V gene. The CDR3 spells CSVVLMGARETQYF. The CDR3 coding sequence is TGCAGCGTTGTGTTGATGGGGGCTCGGGAGACCCAGTACTTC.

This chain uses TRBV5-6 with TRBJ2-5, with D unresolved. V dropped 5 bases and J dropped 2 bases, with 10 bases sitting between them. The CDR3 has 13 residues. Germline values: CDR1 SGHDT, CDR2 YYEEEE. Here the CDR3 reads CASSYGSQETQYF. CDR3 nucleotides: TGTGCCAGCAGTTACGGGTCACAAGAGACCCAGTACTTC. Drawing the rest from reference TRBV5-6 and TRBJ2-5, the complete variable domain is DAGVTQSPTHLIKTRGQQVTLRCSPKSGHDTVSWYQQALGQGPQFIFQYYEEEERQRGNFPDRFSGHQFPNYSSELNVNALLLGDSALYLCASSYGSQETQYFGPGTRLLVL.

This clone was detected a few times. The chain is built from TRBV10-2 and TRBJ2-7; 9 nucleotides agree with TRBD2. CDR3 length equals 15 residues. The trim removed 0 bases at V and 7 bases at J, leaving 7 bases unmatched. Germline V gene data show CDR1 as WSHSY and CDR2 as SAAADI. The DNA of the CDR3 is TGCGCCAGCAGTGAGTCGTCCCTAGCGGGGAAAGAGCAGTACTTC. Residues: CASSESSLAGKEQYF.

The J gene is TRBJ1-2, the V gene TRBV5-4; maybe TRBD1 (6 bases). CDR3 size: 14 residues. Trimming shortened V by 4 bases and J by 0 bases, and 10 bases separated the two germline ends. CDR1 is SGHNT and CDR2 is YYREEE in the germline V gene (reference sequence). CDR3 DNA sequence: TGTGCCAGCAGCCTGGACAGAACTAACTATGGCTACACCTTC. Translation: CASSLDRTNYGYTF. Variable domain in full (rest from reference TRBV5-4 and TRBJ1-2): ETGVTQSPTHLIKTRGQQVTLRCSSQSGHNTVSWYQQALGQGPQFIFQYYREEENGRGNFPPRFSGLQFPNYSSELNVNALELDDSALYLCASSLDRTNYGYTFGSGTRLTVV.

This chain uses TRBV7-2 with TRBJ2-3; 12 bases fit TRBD2. In germline, CDR1 is SGHTA, CDR2 FQGNSA. The CDR3 runs 16 residues. V gave up 5 bases and J gave up 4 bases; unmatched junction bases: 7. This CDR3 reads CASSRASGGASDTQYF. The CDR3 DNA reads TGTGCCAGCAGCAGGGCTAGCGGGGGGGCGTCAGATACGCAGTATTTT.

V gene TRBV6-5 combines with J gene TRBJ2-5; a possible D gene is TRBD2 (5 bases). The J call may not be correct, given that the DNA end is closer to TRBJ2-7. Germline assignment: CDR1 MNHEY and CDR2 SVGAGI. The CDR3 is 15 residues long. CDR3 loop: CASSPGLRNSYEQYF. In nucleotides, the CDR3 is TGTGCCAGCAGCCCCGGACTCCGGAACTCCTACGAGCAGTACTTC.

The sample holds one count of this clone. This rearrangement joins TRBV10-3 to TRBJ2-7; possible D gene TRBD2, 5 bases. CDR1 is ENHRY, CDR2 SYGVKD, per germline. Trimming shortened V by 7 bases and J by 2 bases, and 12 bases separated the two germline ends. The CDR3 consists of 13 residues. As DNA, the CDR3 is TGTGCCATCATGGAGGCAAGCGCCTACGAGCAGTACTTC. Protein product: CAIMEASAYEQYF.

This clone was picked up a small number of times. The same CDR3 also results from other DNA sequences found in this sample. The chain links TRBV6-1 to TRBJ1-3, with a tentative D call TRBD1 (5 bases). V lost 5 bases to trimming and J lost 0 bases, with 8 bases between them. The CDR3 loop spans 14 amino acids. CDR1 MNHNS and CDR2 SASEGT come from the germline V gene. The DNA of the CDR3 is TGTGCCAGCAGTCCAGGGTTCTCTGGAAACACCATATATTTT. This gives the protein CASSPGFSGNTIYF.

This clone was observed a few times. The chain uses TRBV4-3 and TRBJ2-7; 9 nucleotides line up with TRBD1. The V segment lost 4 bases and the J segment 4 bases; nucleotides outside the gene matches: 5. Per germline, CDR1 LGHNA and CDR2 YSLEER. The CDR3 loop spans 14 amino acids. In nucleotides, the CDR3 is TGCGCCAGCAGCCGGGTGACAGGGGGTTACGAGCAGTACTTC. The encoded protein is CASSRVTGGYEQYF.

The chain joins TRBV6-5 to TRBJ1-2; 8 bases line up with TRBD1. J gave up 8 bases and V 2 bases, and 4 bases lay outside the gene matches. The CDR3 is 13 residues long. The V gene's germline CDR1 is MNHEY and CDR2 SVGAGI. The CDR3 loop reads CASSYQGARGYTF. CDR3 DNA: TGTGCCAGCAGTTACCAGGGGGCAAGGGGCTACACCTTC.

In its sample, this clone was seen once. This chain joins TRBV6-5 and TRBJ1-1, with D possibly matching TRBD1 (5 bases). V lost 1 base, J lost 1 base, and 10 bases lay in between. The CDR3 is made up of 15 amino acids. CDR1 and CDR2 from the germline V gene are MNHEY and SVGAGI. CDR3 nucleotide sequence: TGTGCCAGCAGTTACTTTGACAGAAAGAACACTGAAGCTTTCTTT. Its translation is CASSYFDRKNTEAFF.

In this sample, this clone turned up once. The junction and the germline gene differ at one end; a read error may be behind it. V usage is TRBV4-3 and J usage is TRBJ2-5; 9 positions match TRBD1. The CDR3 totals 15 residues. Germline CDR1 is LGHNA and CDR2 is YSLEER. The CDR3 DNA reads TGCGCCGGCAGCCAAACACAGGGGGCGGCGGAGACCCAGTACTTC. It specifies CAGSQTQGAAETQYF.

The table lists this clone with a few counts. J is TRBJ1-1 and V is TRBV6-1; 8 nucleotides line up with TRBD1. From germline, CDR1 is MNHNS and CDR2 SASEGT. V lost 4 bases, J lost 3 bases, and 4 bases stayed unmatched. This CDR3 contains 14 residues. The DNA of the CDR3 is TGTGCCAGCAGTGTAGACAGGGGACACACTGAAGCTTTCTTT. Amino acid sequence: CASSVDRGHTEAFF.

This chain uses TRBV7-3 with TRBJ2-3; the D is unclear. The CDR3 runs to 13 residues. Germline lookup yields CDR1 SGHTA and CDR2 FQGTGA. Deletions cut 5 bases from V and 2 bases from J, with 8 bases between. The CDR3 sequence is CASSPPVTDTQYF. CDR3 nucleotides: TGTGCCAGCAGCCCCCCAGTCACAGATACGCAGTATTTT. Based on the CDR3 plus reference TRBV7-3 and TRBJ2-3, the full variable domain is GAGVSQTPSNKVTEKGKYVELRCDPISGHTALYWYRQSLGQGPEFLIYFQGTGAADDSGLPNDRFFAVRPEGSVSTLKIQRTERGDSAVYLCASSPPVTDTQYFGPGTRLTVL.